This passage covers 8 T cell receptor beta chains from one sample sequenced in a study of neoadjuvant anti-PD-1 for oral cavity cancer (dated by TCRdb to about 2021). Library generation was performed with the immunoSEQ multiplex PCR assay. Drawn from immuneACCESS, this table holds only the in-frame rearrangements with V and J called that TCRdb kept. Clones are partly lost; checked studies trace under half to an unresolved V gene and leave the rest unexplained. Here the sample has about 9,000 clones; 65% to 80% occur a single time. The leading ten clones occupy over 6.5% of the sample. Per the publication, the time point label means: before neoadjuvant nivolumab. Sequenced here: tumor tissue, sampled before nivolumab (anti-PD-1) treatment. The receptors originated from a person aged 40 to 85 with oral cavity squamous cell carcinoma.

The rearrangement uses TRBV4-2 and TRBJ1-4, with D perhaps TRBD1 (6 bases). CDR1 is LGHNA and CDR2 is YNFKEQ in the germline V gene. V dropped 2 bases and J dropped 7 bases, with 23 bases sitting between them. The CDR3 loop spans 18 amino acids. Here the CDR3 DNA reads TGTGCCAGCAGCCAACTCGACAGGCTCCAGAAGAAAAGTGAAAAACTGTTTTTT. Protein sequence: CASSQLDRLQKKSEKLFF.

The genes are TRBV28 and TRBJ2-3; the D call may be TRBD1 or TRBD2 (5 bases each). V was cut by 4 bases and J by 2 bases, with 22 bases left in between. Per germline, CDR1 MDHEN and CDR2 SYDVKM. The CDR3 loop spans 18 amino acids. The CDR3 sequence is CASSSSVQGAPFTDTQYF. CDR3 nucleotides: TGTGCCAGCAGTTCGTCGGTTCAGGGAGCCCCTTTCACAGATACGCAGTATTTT.

The J gene is TRBJ2-1, the V gene TRBV11-2; D is unresolved. With 1 base removed from V and 5 bases from J, the gap between germline ends came to 12 bases. The CDR3 length is 15 residues. CDR1 and CDR2 (germline): SGHAT, FQNNGV. Written as DNA, the CDR3 is TGTGCCAGCAGCTTAGGAAGGTTGGGCGACAATGAGCAGTTCTTC. The encoded protein is CASSLGRLGDNEQFF. The variable domain in full, with the rest retrieved from reference TRBV11-2 and TRBJ2-1, is EAGVAQSPRYKIIEKRQSVAFWCNPISGHATLYWYQQILGQGPKLLIQFQNNGVVDDSQLPKDRFSAERLKGVDSTLKIQPAKLEDSAVYLCASSLGRLGDNEQFFGPGTRLTVL.

This clone showed up just a few times. The rearrangement joins TRBV20-1 to TRBJ1-2; D is unresolved. The CDR3 is 11 amino acids. The germline V gene has CDR1 DFQATT and CDR2 SNEGSKA (reference sequence). The CDR3 region has the DNA TGCAGCCTTCGTGGCCTCTATGGCTACACCTTC. Its translation is CSLRGLYGYTF.

The rearrangement joins TRBV9 to TRBJ2-5, with D perhaps matching TRBD1 (5 bases). V dropped 0 bases and J dropped 2 bases, with 14 bases sitting between them. The CDR3 has 16 residues. The V gene's germline CDR1 is SGDLS and CDR2 YYNGEE. This chain's CDR3 is CASSVAVSGAQETQYF. DNA for the CDR3: TGTGCCAGCAGCGTAGCAGTCAGTGGGGCACAAGAGACCCAGTACTTC.

The genes are TRBV5-4 and TRBJ1-2, with TRBD1 matching 8 bases. Trimming at V came to 0 bases and at J to 7 bases, leaving 14 bases not matched to a gene. CDR1 and CDR2 (germline): SGHNT, YYREEE (reference sequence). CDR3 size: 17 residues. This CDR3 reads CASSLEGPRGLYRGYTF. As DNA, the CDR3 is TGTGCCAGCAGCTTGGAAGGCCCCAGGGGGCTCTACCGTGGCTACACCTTC.

The chain has TRBV7-2 and TRBJ1-1; D unresolved. V dropped 5 bases and J dropped 1 base, with 8 bases sitting between them. This CDR3 spans 13 amino acids. Germline-derived CDR1 and CDR2 are SGHTA and FQGNSA. The CDR3 DNA follows: TGTGCCAGCAGCCGAAGCGAGAACACTGAAGCTTTCTTT. The encoded protein is CASSRSENTEAFF.

V usage is TRBV5-1 and J usage is TRBJ1-1; D ambiguous. The CDR3 sequence is 14 residues long. Trimming stripped 0 bases from V and 1 base from J, with 7 bases between. Germline-derived CDR1 and CDR2 are SGHRS and YFSETQ. CDR3 residues: CASSLGEGNTEAFF. The CDR3 bases are TGCGCCAGCAGCTTGGGGGAAGGGAACACTGAAGCTTTCTTT.